A single sample gave rise to the 29 T cell receptor beta chains below, sequenced in a study of T cell responses to AZD1222 COVID-19 vaccine. Only in-frame clones appear in the TCRdb table, and some are missing; sequencing was by immunoSEQ multiplex PCR. In the table there are approximately 110,000 clones, around 90% of which are singletons. The sample here was peripheral blood, taken on day 0 of AZD1222 vaccination. These TCRs come from an adult in good health.

The chain has TRBV5-8 and TRBJ1-5, with D unclear. This CDR3 contains 12 residues. Germline V gene data show CDR1 as SGHTS and CDR2 as YDEGEE. The V and J ends lost 1 base and 6 bases respectively, with 5 bases between them. CDR3 sequence: CASSLFSQPQHF. As DNA, the CDR3 is TGTGCCAGCAGCTTGTTTAGTCAGCCCCAGCATTTT.

V and J are TRBV6-5 and TRBJ1-1; possibly TRBD1 for D (5 bases). The CDR3 is 15 residues long. V lost 5 bases and J lost 4, with 17 bases in between. CDR1 and CDR2 from the germline V gene are MNHEY and SVGAGI. The CDR3 spells CASSPSKGPVTEAFF. Here the CDR3 DNA reads TGTGCCAGCAGTCCATCGAAGGGACCAGTCACTGAAGCTTTCTTT.

This chain joins TRBV5-5 and TRBJ2-6; 9 bases fit TRBD1. The germline V gene encodes CDR1 SGHKS and CDR2 YYEKEE (reference sequence). The CDR3 spans 15 residues. Unmatched junction bases numbered 8, after V lost 4 bases and J lost 9 bases. The CDR3 loop is CASSRLGQGVNVLTF. CDR3 nucleotides: TGTGCCAGCAGCAGACTGGGACAGGGAGTCAACGTCCTGACTTTC.

V is TRBV6-5 and J is TRBJ1-1; D not resolved. V was clipped by 10 bases and J by 1 base, with 13 bases between them. The CDR3 contains 13 residues. Germline lookup yields CDR1 MNHEY and CDR2 SVGAGI. The CDR3, as DNA: TGTGCCACCAAGGGAGGAGGGAACACTGAAGCTTTCTTT. It yields the protein CATKGGGNTEAFF.

This sequence joins TRBV4-3 and TRBJ1-3, with TRBD1 as a possible D gene (5 bases). CDR3 length: 16 residues. V lost 0 bases, J lost 4 bases, and 13 bases lay in between. The V gene's germline CDR1 is LGHNA and CDR2 YSLEER. The CDR3 bases are TGCGCCAGCAGCCAAGATCTGGGCAGGGCGGGAAACACCATATATTTT. Its translation is CASSQDLGRAGNTIYF.

The genes are TRBV7-2 and TRBJ2-2, with a tentative D call TRBD1 (6 bases). CDR3 length equals 13 residues. Germline loops: CDR1 SGHTA, CDR2 FQGNSA. The CDR3 reads CASVQGFTGELFF. In nucleotides, the CDR3 is TGTGCTAGCGTCCAGGGGTTCACCGGGGAGCTGTTTTTT. The full variable domain, its missing parts supplied by reference TRBV7-2 and TRBJ2-2, is GAGVSQSPSNKVTEKGKDVELRCDPISGHTALYWYRQSLGQGLEFLIYFQGNSAPDKSGLPSDRFSAERTGGSVSTLTIQRTQQEDSAVYLCASVQGFTGELFFGEGSRLTVL.

V gene TRBV5-6 combines with J gene TRBJ1-1; TRBD1 might be the D (6 bases). The germline V gene has CDR1 SGHDT and CDR2 YYEEEE. V lost 2 bases and J lost 2, with 16 bases in between. This CDR3 region has 16 residues. This CDR3 reads CASSFPSGALNTEAFF. CDR3 DNA: TGTGCCAGCAGCTTCCCATCGGGGGCGTTAAACACTGAAGCTTTCTTT.

The CDR3 here is CASSMDSSGNTIYF. In nucleotides, the CDR3 is TGTGCCAGCTCAATGGACTCCTCTGGAAACACCATATATTTT. The rearrangement uses TRBV18 and TRBJ1-3; D is uncertain. Germline loops: CDR1 KGHSH, CDR2 LQKENI. The CDR3 length is 14 residues. Deletions cut 5 bases from V and 0 bases from J, with 8 bases between.

The chain combines TRBV28 with TRBJ1-3; D unresolved. The germline CDR1 and CDR2 sequences are MDHEN and SYDVKM. The V end lost 5 bases, the J end lost 0 bases, and 8 bases lay between the germline ends. The CDR3 length is 14 residues. The CDR3 DNA is TGTGCCAGCAGTACCCCCGGCTCTGGAAACACCATATATTTT. Encoded protein: CASSTPGSGNTIYF.

The genes are TRBV18 and TRBJ1-4; D gene ambiguous. V was shortened by 3 bases and J by 4 bases, with 12 bases between the two germline ends. The germline gives CDR1 KGHSH, CDR2 LQKENI. The CDR3 is made up of 15 amino acids. CDR3 bases: TGTGCCAGCTCACCCCCCGGGAACCTTAATGAAAAACTGTTTTTT. Its translation is CASSPPGNLNEKLFF.

J is TRBJ2-7 and V is TRBV28; 9 bases map to TRBD1. CDR1 and CDR2 from the germline V gene are MDHEN and SYDVKM. The CDR3 has 15 amino acids. Trimming at V came to 6 bases and at J to 1 base, leaving 7 bases not matched to a gene. In DNA, the CDR3 is TGTGCCAGCAGCACCGGGACAGGGTTATCCTACGAGCAGTACTTC. Translation gives CASSTGTGLSYEQYF.

The chain carries TRBV4-3 and TRBJ2-7; 8 bases are shared with TRBD1. J gave up 1 base and V 0 bases, and 5 bases lay outside the gene matches. The CDR3 contains 16 residues. Per germline, CDR1 LGHNA and CDR2 YSLEER. CDR3 in DNA: TGCGCCAGCAGCCAAGATCTGGACAGGGCGTCCTACGAGCAGTACTTC. Translated, it gives CASSQDLDRASYEQYF.

The chain combines TRBV29-1 with TRBJ2-1; 9 bases agree with TRBD1. Losses at the gene ends were 4 bases for V and 5 bases for J; bases not matched to a gene: 6. The CDR3 has 14 residues. Germline V CDR1 and CDR2: SQVTM, ANQGSEA. The CDR3: CSVADRGTHNEQFF. The CDR3 DNA sequence: TGCAGCGTTGCGGACAGGGGAACACACAATGAGCAGTTCTTC.

The rearrangement joins TRBV28 to TRBJ2-7, with 12 nucleotides matching TRBD2. J lost 6 bases, V lost 3 bases, and 12 bases had no gene match. The CDR3 consists of 17 residues. The germline gives CDR1 MDHEN, CDR2 SYDVKM. The CDR3 loop reads CASSFPSGGAGYGEQYF. The CDR3 DNA reads as TGTGCCAGCAGTTTCCCTAGCGGGGGGGCCGGTTATGGCGAGCAGTACTTC. Supplemented by reference TRBV28 and TRBJ2-7, the full variable domain reads DVKVTQSSRYLVKRTGEKVFLECVQDMDHENMFWYRQDPGLGLRLIYFSYDVKMKEKGDIPEGYSVSREKKERFSLILESASTNQTSMYLCASSFPSGGAGYGEQYFGPGTRLTVT.

Here the CDR3 DNA reads TGTGCCAGCAGTTCACAGGGAGACCGCTCTGGGGCCAACGTCCTGACTTTC. Translation gives CASSSQGDRSGANVLTF. The chain joins TRBV27 to TRBJ2-6, with D possibly being TRBD1 (6 bases). The CDR3 extends over 17 amino acids. Trimming took 4 bases from V and 0 from J, leaving 13 bases between them. From germline, CDR1 is MNHEY and CDR2 SMNVEV (reference sequence).

This chain connects TRBV4-3 to TRBJ1-1, with 11 bases that match TRBD1. This CDR3 has 17 amino acids. From germline, CDR1 is LGHNA and CDR2 YSLEER. V shed 1 base and J 2 bases; nucleotides not matched to a gene: 6. CDR3 DNA sequence: TGCGCCAGCAGCCAAGCCGGGACAGGGGGACCTAACACTGAAGCTTTCTTT. Protein product: CASSQAGTGGPNTEAFF.

This clone came up once. The chain uses TRBV6-6 and TRBJ1-1, with a weak D call TRBD1 (6 bases). Trimming pared 6 bases from V and 2 bases from J, leaving 16 bases between. CDR3 size: 15 residues. Germline V lookup: CDR1 MNHNY, CDR2 SVGAGI (reference sequence). DNA for the CDR3: TGTGCCAGCAGCCCCGGACAGCAATTCAACACTGAAGCTTTCTTT. Translation gives CASSPGQQFNTEAFF.

This chain uses TRBV18 with TRBJ1-3; D is possibly TRBD1 (6 bases). Germline-derived CDR1 and CDR2 are KGHSH and LQKENI. The CDR3 is made up of 15 amino acids. The V end was cut by 1 base, the J end by 2 bases, with 9 bases between. CDR3 nucleotide sequence: TGTGCCAGCTCACCACAACAGGGTGCTGGAAACACCATATATTTT. Translated, it gives CASSPQQGAGNTIYF.

The CDR3 reads CASSLEVGVETQYF. The DNA of the CDR3 is TGTGCCAGCAGCTTAGAAGTGGGAGTGGAGACCCAGTACTTC. The rearrangement links TRBV11-2 to TRBJ2-5; TRBD2 is a possible D gene (5 bases). The CDR3 contains 14 residues. Germline CDR1 and CDR2: SGHAT and FQNNGV. The V and J ends lost 0 bases and 5 bases respectively, with 10 bases between them.

The rearrangement joins TRBV6-5 to TRBJ2-7; D perhaps matches TRBD1 (6 bases). The V and J ends lost 4 bases and 0 bases respectively, with 16 bases between them. CDR3 length: 16 amino acids. Germline V CDR1 and CDR2: MNHEY, SVGAGI. CDR3 amino acids: CASSSMTGHSSYEQYF. The CDR3 nucleotides are TGTGCCAGCAGTTCCATGACGGGACACAGCTCCTACGAGCAGTACTTC.

The chain combines TRBV4-1 with TRBJ2-5, with TRBD1 matching 9 bases. CDR1 is MGHRA and CDR2 is YSYEKL in the germline V gene. V dropped 3 bases and J dropped 2; count of bases not matched to a gene: 7. The CDR3 runs 16 residues. In nucleotides, the CDR3 is TGCGCCAGCAGCCACACCCACAGGGGGCGACAAGAGACCCAGTACTTC. Residues: CASSHTHRGRQETQYF.

The chain uses TRBV7-9 and TRBJ2-1; tentative D call: TRBD1 (5 bases). The germline V gene has CDR1 SEHNR and CDR2 FQNEAQ (reference sequence). The germline V and J ends were trimmed by 7 bases and 9 bases, with 16 bases remaining between them. This CDR3 is built from 13 residues. The DNA for the CDR3 is TGTGCCAGCAACCCCGACAGAACATCTGAGCAGTTCTTC. It codes for CASNPDRTSEQFF. The full variable domain, completed using reference TRBV7-9 and TRBJ2-1, is DTGVSQNPRHKITKRGQNVTFRCDPISEHNRLYWYRQTLGQGPEFLTYFQNEAQLEKSRLLSDRFSAERPKGSFSTLEIQRTEQGDSAMYLCASNPDRTSEQFFGPGTRLTVL.

This clone appeared a few times. The V call is TRBV4-3, the J call TRBJ2-2; no clear D. The CDR3 spans 14 residues. The germline V and J ends were trimmed by 0 bases and 4 bases, with 6 bases remaining between them. Germline V gene sequence: CDR1 LGHNA, CDR2 YSLEER. CDR3 amino acids: CASSQDYATGELFF. The DNA for the CDR3 is TGCGCCAGCAGCCAAGATTACGCCACCGGGGAGCTGTTTTTT.

The V gene is TRBV19, the J gene TRBJ2-2, with no clear D. Trimming left V 9 bases short and J 0 bases short, with 11 bases between. The germline V gene encodes CDR1 LNHDA and CDR2 SQIVND (reference sequence). The CDR3 sequence is 14 residues long. The CDR3 nucleotides are TGTGCCAGCCTGGGGTCTGCGAACACCGGGGAGCTGTTTTTT. Translated: CASLGSANTGELFF.

This chain joins TRBV6-5 and TRBJ1-2; TRBD1 matches 8 bases. The CDR3 consists of 14 residues. V was clipped by 6 bases and J by 8 bases; unmatched bases: 11. Per germline, CDR1 MNHEY and CDR2 SVGAGI. The CDR3 DNA reads TGTGCCAGCAGCTTTCTTGACAGGGGTGGAGGCTACACCTTC. Its protein product is CASSFLDRGGGYTF.

The chain carries TRBV28 and TRBJ1-5; TRBD1 might be the D (5 bases). The CDR3 extends over 14 amino acids. The V end was cut by 4 bases, the J end by 0 bases, with 7 bases between. The V gene's germline CDR1 is MDHEN and CDR2 SYDVKM. CDR3 DNA: TGTGCCAGCAGTTCCGGGGGTAGCAATCAGCCCCAGCATTTT. Amino acid sequence: CASSSGGSNQPQHF.

The sample holds one count of this clone. The chain joins TRBV28 to TRBJ2-7, with D possibly called TRBD1 or TRBD2 (5 bases each). Per the germline V gene, CDR1 is MDHEN and CDR2 is SYDVKM. The CDR3 totals 13 residues. V lost 5 bases and J lost 4, with 12 bases in between. CDR3 DNA: TGTGCCAGCAGTCCTCCGGGGCGGTACGAGCAGTACTTC. It codes for CASSPPGRYEQYF.

The genes are TRBV15 and TRBJ1-2; 11 bases line up with TRBD1. Germline CDR1 is LNHNV and CDR2 is YYDKDF (reference sequence). The CDR3 contains 15 residues. V was clipped by 1 base and J by 6 bases; unmatched bases: 4. CDR3 sequence (DNA): TGTGCCACCAGCAGAGCTCCGGGACAGGGGGATGGCTACACCTTC. Translated, it gives CATSRAPGQGDGYTF.

A single count supports this clone. This chain uses TRBV28 with TRBJ1-6; no clear D gene. The CDR3 loop spans 16 amino acids. Germline V gene lookup returns CDR1 MDHEN and CDR2 SYDVKM. V lost 6 bases and J 2 bases, leaving 14 bases between the germline ends. The CDR3 reads CASRSARGPYNSPLHF. CDR3 DNA sequence: TGTGCCAGCAGATCAGCCCGTGGCCCCTATAATTCACCCCTCCACTTT.